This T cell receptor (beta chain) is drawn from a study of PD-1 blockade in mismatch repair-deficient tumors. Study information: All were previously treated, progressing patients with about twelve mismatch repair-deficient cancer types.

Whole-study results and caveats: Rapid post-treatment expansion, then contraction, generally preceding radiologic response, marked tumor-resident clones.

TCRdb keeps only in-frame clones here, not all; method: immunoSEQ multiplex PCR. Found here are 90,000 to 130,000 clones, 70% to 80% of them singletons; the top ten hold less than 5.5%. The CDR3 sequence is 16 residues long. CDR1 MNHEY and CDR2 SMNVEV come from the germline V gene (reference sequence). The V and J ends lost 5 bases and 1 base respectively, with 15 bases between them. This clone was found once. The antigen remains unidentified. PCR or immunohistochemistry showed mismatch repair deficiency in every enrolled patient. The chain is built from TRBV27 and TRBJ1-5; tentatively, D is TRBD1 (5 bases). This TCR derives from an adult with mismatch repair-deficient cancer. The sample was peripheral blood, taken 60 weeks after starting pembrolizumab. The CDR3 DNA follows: TGTGCCAGCAGTGGGGGGTCGGGGGGGAGCAATCAGCCCCAGCATTTT. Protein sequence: CASSGGSGGSNQPQHF.